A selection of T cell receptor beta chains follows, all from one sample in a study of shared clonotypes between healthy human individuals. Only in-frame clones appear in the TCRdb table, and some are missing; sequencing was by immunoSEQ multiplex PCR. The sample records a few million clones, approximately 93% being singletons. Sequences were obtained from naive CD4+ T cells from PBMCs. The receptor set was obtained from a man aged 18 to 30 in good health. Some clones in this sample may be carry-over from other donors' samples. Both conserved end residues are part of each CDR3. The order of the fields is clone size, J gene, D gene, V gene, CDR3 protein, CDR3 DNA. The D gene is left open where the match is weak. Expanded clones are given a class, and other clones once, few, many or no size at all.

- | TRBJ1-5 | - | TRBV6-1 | CASKGGSNQPQHF | TGTGCCAGCAAAGGGGGTAGCAATCAGCCCCAGCATTTT
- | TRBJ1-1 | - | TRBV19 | CASSIEGAFAEAFF | TGTGCCAGTAGTATAGAAGGGGCGTTTGCTGAAGCTTTCTTT
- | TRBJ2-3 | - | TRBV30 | CAWTEPSTDTQYF | TGTGCCTGGACTGAACCTAGCACAGATACGCAGTATTTT
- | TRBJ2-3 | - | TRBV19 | CASSPGALSTDTQYF | TGTGCCAGTAGTCCCGGGGCCCTTAGCACAGATACGCAGTATTTT
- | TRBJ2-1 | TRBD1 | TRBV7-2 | CASSLDRGEINEQFF | TGTGCCAGCAGCTTAGACAGGGGAGAAATCAATGAGCAGTTCTTC
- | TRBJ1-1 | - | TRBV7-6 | CASSPRPGVGSEAFF | TGTGCCAGCAGCCCGAGGCCAGGGGTTGGTTCTGAAGCTTTCTTT
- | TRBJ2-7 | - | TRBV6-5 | CASRFGDEGAYEQYF | TGTGCCAGCCGCTTTGGGGACGAGGGGGCCTACGAGCAGTACTTC
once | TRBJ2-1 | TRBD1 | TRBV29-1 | CSVMTGSEQFF | TGCAGCGTTATGACAGGGAGTGAGCAGTTCTTC
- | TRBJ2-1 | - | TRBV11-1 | CASSPGIPKQFF | TGTGCCAGCAGCCCCGGGATCCCAAAGCAGTTCTTC
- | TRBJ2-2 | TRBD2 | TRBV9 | CASSVSPSGRDTGELFF | TGTGCCAGCAGCGTATCTCCTAGCGGGAGAGACACCGGGGAGCTGTTTTTT
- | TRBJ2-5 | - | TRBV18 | CASSPQLGGPQETQYF | TGTGCCAGCTCACCACAGTTGGGGGGCCCTCAAGAGACCCAGTACTTC
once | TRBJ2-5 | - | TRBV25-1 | CASVSEGGEQYF | TGTGCCAGCGTCTCCGAGGGAGGTGAGCAGTACTTC
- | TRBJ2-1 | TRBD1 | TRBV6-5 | CASSYADRLLGTEQFF | TGTGCCAGCAGTTACGCGGACAGGCTTCTAGGTACTGAGCAGTTCTTC
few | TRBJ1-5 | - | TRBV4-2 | CASSQDRRGIGAQHF | TGTGCCAGCAGCCAAGACAGGCGGGGGATAGGGGCCCAGCATTTT
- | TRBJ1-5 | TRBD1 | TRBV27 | CATRPRDREGQPQHF | TGTGCCACCCGCCCCCGGGACAGGGAGGGTCAGCCCCAGCATTTT
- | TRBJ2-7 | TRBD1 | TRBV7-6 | CASSLQTRDRGPREQYF | TGTGCCAGCAGCCTCCAAACCCGGGACAGGGGGCCTCGCGAGCAGTACTTC
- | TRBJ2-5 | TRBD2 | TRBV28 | CASSGGGRAETQYF | TGTGCCAGCAGCGGGGGGGGGCGTGCGGAGACCCAGTACTTC
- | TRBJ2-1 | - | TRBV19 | CASSIAPPAASDEQFF | TGTGCCAGTAGTATAGCCCCCCCGGCAGCCTCGGATGAGCAGTTCTTC
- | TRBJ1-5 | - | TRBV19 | CASRRTETHSNQPQHF | TGTGCCAGTAGGAGGACAGAGACCCATAGCAATCAGCCCCAGCATTTT
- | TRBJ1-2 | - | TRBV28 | CASSLGSYGYTF | TGTGCCAGCAGTTTAGGCAGCTATGGCTACACCTTC
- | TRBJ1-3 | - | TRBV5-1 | CASSLAGTSSGNTIYF | TGCGCCAGCAGCTTGGCCGGAACGTCCTCTGGAAACACCATATATTTT
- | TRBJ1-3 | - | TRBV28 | CASSSTRSGNTIYF | TGTGCCAGCAGTAGTACAAGGTCTGGAAACACCATATATTTT
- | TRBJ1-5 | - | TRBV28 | CASSFRGGNQPQHF | TGTGCCAGCAGTTTTAGGGGGGGGAATCAGCCCCAGCATTTT
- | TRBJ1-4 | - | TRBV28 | CASSFGRGTQEKLFF | TGTGCCAGCAGTTTTGGTCGGGGCACCCAAGAAAAACTGTTTTTT
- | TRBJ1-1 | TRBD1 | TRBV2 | CARKTGGNTEAFF | TGTGCCAGGAAGACAGGGGGGAACACTGAAGCTTTCTTT
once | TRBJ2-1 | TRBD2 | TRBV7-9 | CASSFRAGGSYNEQFF | TGTGCCAGCAGCTTTAGAGCGGGAGGATCCTACAATGAGCAGTTCTTC
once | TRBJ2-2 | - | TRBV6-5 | CASSWNRRTNTGELFF | TGTGCCAGCAGTTGGAACCGCAGGACGAACACCGGGGAGCTGTTTTTT
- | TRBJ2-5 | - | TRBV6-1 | CASSGNQETQYF | TGTGCCAGCAGTGGGAACCAAGAGACCCAGTACTTC
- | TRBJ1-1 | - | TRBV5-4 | CASSLGDMNTEAFF | TGTGCCAGCAGCTTGGGGGATATGAACACTGAAGCTTTCTTT
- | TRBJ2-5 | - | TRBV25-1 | CASSESAYLTQETQYF | TGTGCCAGCAGTGAGTCGGCTTATTTGACCCAAGAGACCCAGTACTTC
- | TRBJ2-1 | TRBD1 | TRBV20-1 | CSARQGAEWFF | TGCAGTGCTAGGCAGGGGGCTGAGTGGTTCTTC
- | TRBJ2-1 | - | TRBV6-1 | CASRKPLASSSFF | TGTGCCAGCAGAAAGCCGCTGGCCTCATCTTCGTTCTTC
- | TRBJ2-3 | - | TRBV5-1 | CASSFGANTDTQYF | TGCGCCAGCAGCTTCGGTGCGAACACAGATACGCAGTATTTT
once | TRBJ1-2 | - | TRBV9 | CASSPRGGSGVNYGYTF | TGTGCCAGCAGCCCTAGAGGGGGATCTGGGGTTAACTATGGCTACACCTTC
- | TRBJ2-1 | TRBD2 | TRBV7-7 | CASSSTSGTQVEQFF | TGTGCCAGCAGCTCGACTAGCGGGACTCAGGTTGAGCAGTTCTTC
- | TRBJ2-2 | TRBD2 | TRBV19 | CATQGLAGERTGELFF | TGTGCCACCCAGGGGCTAGCGGGAGAACGGACCGGGGAGCTGTTTTTT
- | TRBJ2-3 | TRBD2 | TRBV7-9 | CASSSGSGKTDTQYF | TGTGCCAGCAGCTCCGGGAGCGGGAAGACAGATACGCAGTATTTT
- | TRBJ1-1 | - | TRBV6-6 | CASSYERTGSGAEAFF | TGTGCCAGCAGTTACGAGAGAACAGGGTCGGGCGCTGAAGCTTTCTTT